One and the same sample provided the 2 T cell receptor beta chains below, sequenced in a study of control samples from healthy donors and cancer patients. Method: immunoSEQ multiplex PCR; TCRdb's copy keeps in-frame clones and lacks some. The sample consists of some 150,000 clones, roughly 94% of them appearing once. The material sequenced was PBMCs. These receptors were collected from a man aged 60 to 75 with colorectal cancer.

J is TRBJ1-1 and V is TRBV18; D is possibly TRBD1 (6 bases). The germline gives CDR1 KGHSH, CDR2 LQKENI. V dropped 5 bases and J dropped 1 base, with 11 bases sitting between them. The CDR3 consists of 14 residues. Written as DNA, the CDR3 is TGTGCCAGCTCAGAGATACAGGGGAACACTGAAGCTTTCTTT. Translated, it gives CASSEIQGNTEAFF.

This rearrangement joins TRBV25-1 to TRBJ2-7, with D tentatively TRBD1 (6 bases). Deletions cut 7 bases from V and 6 bases from J, with 13 bases between. Looked up from germline, CDR1 is MGHDK and CDR2 is SYGVNS. This CDR3 is 12 amino acids long. In DNA form, the CDR3 reads TGTGCCAGCACACAGGGTTATGGCGAGCAGTACTTC. Translation gives CASTQGYGEQYF.